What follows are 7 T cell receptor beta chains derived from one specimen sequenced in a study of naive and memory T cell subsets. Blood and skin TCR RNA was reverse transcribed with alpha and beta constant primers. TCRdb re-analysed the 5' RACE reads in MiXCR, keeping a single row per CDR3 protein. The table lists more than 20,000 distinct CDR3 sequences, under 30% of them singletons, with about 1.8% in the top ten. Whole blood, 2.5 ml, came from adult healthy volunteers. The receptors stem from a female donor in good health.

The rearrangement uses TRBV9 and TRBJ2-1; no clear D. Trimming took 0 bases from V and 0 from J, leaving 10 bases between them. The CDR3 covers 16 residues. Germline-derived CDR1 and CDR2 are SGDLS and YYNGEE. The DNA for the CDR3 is TGTGCCAGCAGCGTAGCAGGCTCTCGCTCCTACAATGAGCAGTTCTTC. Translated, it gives CASSVAGSRSYNEQFF.

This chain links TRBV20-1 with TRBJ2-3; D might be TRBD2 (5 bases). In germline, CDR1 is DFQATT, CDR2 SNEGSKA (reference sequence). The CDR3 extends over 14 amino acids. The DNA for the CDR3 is TGCAGCGCTCCGATAAGCGGAAGCACAGATACGCAGTATTTT. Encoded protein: CSAPISGSTDTQYF.

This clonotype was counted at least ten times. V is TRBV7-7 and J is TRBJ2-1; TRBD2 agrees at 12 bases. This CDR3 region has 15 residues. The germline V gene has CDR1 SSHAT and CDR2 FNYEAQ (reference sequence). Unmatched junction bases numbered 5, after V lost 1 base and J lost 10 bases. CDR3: CASSLDLTSGGEQFF. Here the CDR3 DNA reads TGTGCCAGCAGCTTAGATCTTACTAGCGGGGGGGAGCAGTTCTTC.

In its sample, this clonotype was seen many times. CDR3 loop: CASSPGLTGLAPTGELFF. In nucleotides, the CDR3 is TGTGCCAGCTCACCTGGATTGACAGGACTAGCGCCGACCGGGGAGCTGTTTTTT. The chain uses TRBV18 and TRBJ2-2; 9 bases map to TRBD2. From germline, CDR1 is KGHSH and CDR2 LQKENI. The CDR3 contains 18 residues. Unmatched junction bases numbered 13, after V lost 3 bases and J lost 5 bases.

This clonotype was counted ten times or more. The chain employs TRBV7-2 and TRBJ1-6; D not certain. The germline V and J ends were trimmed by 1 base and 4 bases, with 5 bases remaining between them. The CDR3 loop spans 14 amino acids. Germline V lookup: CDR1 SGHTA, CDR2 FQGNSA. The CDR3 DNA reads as TGTGCCAGCAGCTTAGGGGGATATAATTCACCCCTCCACTTT. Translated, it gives CASSLGGYNSPLHF.

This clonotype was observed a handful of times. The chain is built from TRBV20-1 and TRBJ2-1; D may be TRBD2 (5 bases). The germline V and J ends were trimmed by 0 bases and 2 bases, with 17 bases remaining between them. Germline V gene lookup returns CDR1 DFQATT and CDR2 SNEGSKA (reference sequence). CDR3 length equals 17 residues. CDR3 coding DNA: TGCAGTGCTAGAGATCGTAACCGGGAAGGGACCTACAATGAGCAGTTCTTC. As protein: CSARDRNREGTYNEQFF.

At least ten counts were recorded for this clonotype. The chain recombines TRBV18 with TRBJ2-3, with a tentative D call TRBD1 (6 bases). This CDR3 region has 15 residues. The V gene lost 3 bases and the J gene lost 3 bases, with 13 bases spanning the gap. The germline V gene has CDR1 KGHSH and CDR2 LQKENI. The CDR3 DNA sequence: TGTGCCAGCTCACCGACACGGACAGAGACAGATACGCAGTATTTT. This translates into CASSPTRTETDTQYF.